This TCR beta chain originates from a study of beta chain features in type 1 diabetes. Study results and caveats: Within the patient group, naive, central memory and Treg TCRB repertoires appeared more similar to each other than within healthy donors.

Every bit of the isolated RNA underwent reverse transcription, so sequencing read expressed TCRB transcripts. Assay: immunoSEQ multiplex PCR; the TCRdb copy retains only in-frame clones and omits some. The sample yields 600,000 to 650,000 clones, about 16% seen once. As concerns this clone: Its antigen is unknown.

The length of the CDR3 is 12 residues. CDR1 and CDR2 from the germline V gene are MNHNY and SVGAGI (reference sequence). The J segment lost 16 bases and the V segment lost 2 bases, leaving 2 bases of the junction unmatched. The sequencing sample was made of naive CD4+ T cells from blood. V and J are TRBV6-6 and TRBJ2-1; 13 positions match TRBD2. This TCR came from a man younger than 30 in good health. CDR3 nucleotides: TGTGCCAGCAGTTACACTAGCGGGGGGGGATTCTTC. Protein product: CASSYTSGGGFF.